This T cell receptor beta chain was found in a study of human T cells and chemical hapten exposure. TCRdb reprocessed the RACE reads with MiXCR, giving one entry per CDR3 protein. This table holds 300,000 to 350,000 distinct CDR3 sequences, approximately 6.3% found once. This clonotype was counted at least ten times. Time point described: patch test 1, 2 weeks after DPC sensitization. Documented treatment: therapeutic diphenylcyclopropenone sensitization with weekly scalp DPC. Germline loops: CDR1 WSHSY, CDR2 SAAADI. V lost 6 bases and J lost 7; bases outside the gene matches: 9. CDR3 length: 13 residues.

The material sequenced was whole blood, taken in connection with sensitization to the hapten diphenylcyclopropenone (DPC). The V and J genes are TRBV10-2 and TRBJ2-7; 7 bases map to TRBD1. The receptor was derived from a woman younger than 30 with alopecia areata. Some clones in this sample may be carry-over from other donors' samples. CDR3 sequence reads: CASSLQGWGEQYF. The CDR3 region has the DNA TGCGCCAGCAGCCTACAGGGGTGGGGGGAGCAGTACTTC.